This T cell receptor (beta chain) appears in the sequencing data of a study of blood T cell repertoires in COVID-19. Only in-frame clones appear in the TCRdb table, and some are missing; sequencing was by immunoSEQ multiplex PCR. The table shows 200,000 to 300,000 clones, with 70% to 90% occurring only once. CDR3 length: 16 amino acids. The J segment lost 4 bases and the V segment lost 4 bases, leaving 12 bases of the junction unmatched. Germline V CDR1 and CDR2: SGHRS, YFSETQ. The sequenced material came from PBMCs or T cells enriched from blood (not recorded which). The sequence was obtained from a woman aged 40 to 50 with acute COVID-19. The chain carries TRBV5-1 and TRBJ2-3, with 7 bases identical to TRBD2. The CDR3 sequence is CASSLEAQGGADTQYF. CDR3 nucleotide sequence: TGCGCCAGCAGCCTCGAGGCCCAGGGAGGGGCAGATACGCAGTATTTT.